This TCR beta chain was captured by sequencing in a study of identifying expanded T cells in peripheral blood. Whole-study findings and limits: Clone count variance between roughly two-week samples rose with total template count. Differentially abundant clones: around 1.2 between replicates, around 16 at around 14 days, less than 20 at four.

As regards this clone: Antigen: not known.

Healthy donors had no documented immune events, such as infections, while sampled. There are 15 residues in the CDR3. CDR1 is KGHSH and CDR2 is LQKENI in the germline V gene. Germline trimming cut 0 bases from V and 6 bases from J; bases unmatched to any gene: 4. Here immunoSEQ multiplex PCR was the method, and the copy in TCRdb shows in-frame clones only, minus some. In the table there are 75,000 to 90,000 clones, approximately 90% of which are singletons. The source of this sequence is a person aged 18-69 years in good health. The chain joins TRBV18 to TRBJ2-4; 8 bases are a match to TRBD2. Sequences were obtained from blood. Here the CDR3 reads CASSPPSAGGNIQYF. The DNA for the CDR3 is TGTGCCAGCTCACCACCGTCGGCGGGGGGAAACATTCAGTACTTC.